The rows below give T cell receptor beta chains drawn from one sample of a study of cytomegalovirus exposure and HLA in healthy donors. Here immunoSEQ multiplex PCR was the method, and the copy in TCRdb shows in-frame clones only, minus some. The repertoire holds around 190,000 clones, with around 80% as singletons. Sequenced input: PBMCs. The source of these receptors is a woman aged 30 to 39 in good health and CMV-seropositive. The CDR3 runs from the conserved cysteine through the conserved F or W. A D gene is named only where the DNA matches it firmly. Part of the rows lack a size; the others show once, few, many or a class for expanded clones.

>once|TRBJ1-4|TRBD1|TRBV5-4
CASSFPTGGEEKLFF
TGTGCCAGCAGCTTCCCAACAGGGGGCGAGGAAAAACTGTTTTTT
>.|TRBJ1-2|.|TRBV6-6
CASSPGVLYGYTF
TGTGCCAGCAGCCCCGGGGTCCTTTATGGCTACACCTTC
>.|TRBJ2-7|.|TRBV27
CASRQGVYEQYF
TGTGCCAGCAGACAGGGTGTCTACGAGCAGTACTTC
>.|TRBJ2-7|TRBD2|TRBV11-2
CASSYGTSGREQYF
TGTGCCAGCAGCTACGGGACTAGCGGTCGGGAGCAGTACTTC
>.|TRBJ1-5|.|TRBV19
CASSLQGGDNQPQHF
TGTGCCAGTAGTTTACAGGGAGGGGACAATCAGCCCCAGCATTTT
>.|TRBJ1-1|.|TRBV9
CASSVGGESEAFF
TGTGCCAGCAGCGTAGGGGGGGAGTCTGAAGCTTTCTTT
>.|TRBJ2-7|.|TRBV5-5
CASSLLEKLSYEQYF
TGTGCCAGCAGCTTGCTGGAGAAACTATCCTACGAGCAGTACTTC
>.|TRBJ2-7|TRBD1|TRBV5-6
CASSNIPGQGPSSYEQYF
TGTGCCAGCAGCAATATACCGGGACAGGGCCCGAGCTCCTACGAGCAGTACTTC
>.|TRBJ2-2|.|TRBV5-1
CASSLEGDGTGELFF
TGCGCCAGCAGCTTGGAAGGGGATGGGACCGGGGAGCTGTTTTTT
>.|TRBJ2-3|TRBD2|TRBV10-2
CASSESSGNYLTQYF
TGCGCCAGCAGTGAGTCCAGCGGGAACTACCTTACGCAGTATTTT
>.|TRBJ2-3|TRBD1|TRBV7-6
CASSAGDRGFRTDTQYF
TGTGCCAGCAGCGCGGGGGACAGGGGTTTCCGCACAGATACGCAGTATTTT
>.|TRBJ1-1|TRBD1|TRBV2
CASTGDFSGQGAWMNTEAFF
TGTGCCAGCACGGGAGACTTTTCGGGGCAGGGGGCCTGGATGAACACTGAAGCTTTCTTT
>.|TRBJ1-2|.|TRBV6-6
CASSYERYGYTF
TGTGCCAGCAGTTACGAGAGATATGGCTACACCTTC
>.|TRBJ2-2|TRBD1|TRBV6-6
CASRAQGDATGELFF
TGTGCCAGCAGGGCCCAGGGGGATGCGACCGGGGAGCTGTTTTTT
>.|TRBJ1-1|.|TRBV4-3
CASSQAQGENTEAFF
TGCGCCAGCAGCCAAGCACAGGGAGAGAACACTGAAGCTTTCTTT
>.|TRBJ2-1|TRBD2|TRBV5-4
CASSFSTSGVWNEQFF
TGTGCCAGCAGCTTCTCCACTAGCGGGGTTTGGAATGAGCAGTTCTTC
>few|TRBJ1-5|.|TRBV10-2
CAARGVNSNQPQHF
TGCGCCGCCAGGGGAGTTAATAGCAATCAGCCCCAGCATTTT
>.|TRBJ1-3|TRBD1|TRBV5-1
CASSPIQGAENTIYF
TGCGCCAGCAGCCCGATACAGGGGGCCGAAAACACCATATATTTT